This TCR beta chain was profiled in a study of T cell responses to AZD1222 COVID-19 vaccine (dated by TCRdb to the early 2020s). Broadly, across the study: AZD1222 recipients whose second dose came at about 4 weeks and those whose second dose came at about 12 weeks were combined into one group, since spike-specific TCR depth and breadth did not differ between the two schedules. Enrollment into the trials was organized by age into subgroups of 18-55, 56-69 and 70-plus years, and those subgroups contained roughly 150, 30 and 60 TCR-sequenced participants, respectively. A total of 240 or so trial participants underwent TCR sequencing, of whom about 210 had received two doses of AZD1222 and around 25 had received two doses of the MenACWY control vaccine. Overall study outcomes, separate from this receptor: Conclusions about previously exposed vaccinees are limited, since just a handful of AZD1222 recipients were seropositive for SARS-CoV-2 at baseline. After two AZD1222 doses, both the breadth and the depth of spike-specific TCRs were significantly higher than at day 0 and than in MenACWY recipients. Because no day 14 peak-response samples were available, repertoires were characterized only after the peak T cell response. The 56-69-year group was small, and its depth increase did not reach significance, likely because of low power. Most participants were white British and females outnumbered males, and the authors suggested that clonal diversity may have been underestimated. The vaccine-associated CD4 TCRs covered the entire spike protein, and the dominant responses fell in regions 160-218 and 743-854. Reportedly, close to half of the unique spike-specific TCRs recognized epitopes lying outside the regions that are mutated in the B.1.351 and B.1.1.7 variants.

The sample's time point, from its label and the paper: baseline before first vaccination. The vaccinee samples were drawn from two UK trials, COV001 and COV002, one of which was a single-blind randomized controlled phase 2/3 trial testing AZD1222 (ChAdOx1 nCoV-19) in healthy adults. Trial participant PBMC samples were collected at day 0 and day 28 after the second dose for TCRbeta chain sequencing. In the case of this clone: Its recognized antigen is unknown. No quality values exist for individual bases; no much larger clone is one base distant.

The CDR3 regions of human TCRbeta chains were subjected to immunosequencing. The paper's processing steps were these. Repertoire TCRs were checked for matches against a reference library of SARS-CoV-2-specific TCRs that had been generated using the MIRA antigen-specificity platform. Breadth meant the fraction of unique TCRs that were SARS-CoV-2-associated, whereas depth meant the fraction of total T cells that were SARS-CoV-2-associated. Each spike-specific TCR was assigned to its reactive spike region and to a CD4 or CD8 class using the MIRA data. Log10-transformed breadth and depth values were compared by one-way ANOVA with Sidak's multiple comparisons tests. This immuneACCESS table, as held by TCRdb, lists in-frame sequences with V and J called but not all clones. Of the missing ones, under half trace to an unresolved V gene in checked studies; the others have no known cause. The DNA gave D and trimming, while V, J and clone size come from that table. The sample contains approximately 140,000 clones, about 91% of them found a single time. The ten largest make up roughly 16% of the sample.

The CDR3 holds 14 amino acids from the cysteine to the phenylalanine. Of the read, only the CDR3 DNA is kept; its 42 bases are in frame from base 1. V lost 5 bases and J lost 3 bases, and the count of bases not matched to a germline gene is 3. CDR1 is given as KGHSH and CDR2 as LQKENI, both from the germline V gene. The input for sequencing was peripheral blood, taken on day 0 of AZD1222 vaccination. The chain links TRBV18 with TRBJ2-5; 10 junctional bases match TRBD1. The source is an adult in good health. The nucleotide sequence reads TGTGCCAGCTCAGACAGGGGGCAGGAAGAGACCCAGTACTTC. Its protein product is CASSDRGQEETQYF. The CDR3 plus the reference TRBV18 and TRBJ2-5 genes for the other parts give the full variable domain: NAGVMQNPRHLVRRRGQEARLRCSPMKGHSHVYWYRQLPEEGLKFMVYLQKENIIDESGMPKERFSAEFPKEGPSILRIQQVVRGDSAAYFCASSDRGQEETQYFGPGTRLLVL.